This entry lists 21 T cell receptor beta chains sequenced from one sample in a study of blood T cells in healthy people across ages. Sample-barcoded 5' priming and a J-beta primer mix drove a second PCR of about 6 to 12 cycles. TCRdb recomputed calls from the 5' RACE reads with MiXCR, one row per CDR3 protein. The profile shows about 1.4 million distinct CDR3 sequences, roughly 59% of them singletons. The material sequenced was blood. These receptor sequences come from a man between 18 and 35 years old in good health.

This chain uses TRBV12-3 or TRBV12-4 with TRBJ1-2, with TRBD1 as a possible D gene (5 bases). V gave up 6 bases and J gave up 8 bases, with 19 bases separating them. The CDR3 extends over 14 amino acids. For the CDR3, the DNA is TGTGCCAGCAGCCAACAGCGGCCGGAGGGGGGCTACACCTTC. It specifies CASSQQRPEGGYTF.

This clonotype was seen more than once but under ten times. The chain carries TRBV6-1 and TRBJ2-7, with D perhaps matching TRBD2 (6 bases). The CDR3 consists of 14 residues. Germline lookup yields CDR1 MNHNS and CDR2 SASEGT. V lost 3 bases and J lost 4, with 13 bases in between. This chain's CDR3 is CASSEGGGAYEQYF. CDR3 coding DNA: TGTGCCAGCAGTGAGGGGGGTGGGGCTTACGAGCAGTACTTC.

This clonotype was seen more than once but under ten times. The rearrangement joins TRBV6-6 to TRBJ1-1; tentative D call: TRBD1 (5 bases). The CDR3 length is 14 residues. Germline CDR1 MNHNY, CDR2 SVGAGI (reference sequence). V was trimmed by 2 bases and J by 1 base, leaving 8 bases between them. The CDR3 loop is CASSYGAANTEAFF. In DNA form, the CDR3 reads TGTGCCAGCAGTTACGGGGCAGCGAACACTGAAGCTTTCTTT.

The V call is TRBV25-1, the J call TRBJ2-5, with D possibly being TRBD2 (5 bases). V was clipped by 1 base and J by 11 bases, with 20 bases between them. Germline lookup yields CDR1 MGHDK and CDR2 SYGVNS. The CDR3 is 15 residues long. The CDR3 region has the DNA TGTGCCAGCAGTGAATCTGCGAGGGTTTGGAATGAGCAGTACTTC. It is translated as CASSESARVWNEQYF. Full variable domain (missing parts from reference TRBV25-1 and TRBJ2-5): EADIYQTPRYLVIGTGKKITLECSQTMGHDKMYWYQQDPGMELHLIHYSYGVNSTEKGDLSSESTVSRIRTEHFPLTLESARPSHTSQYLCASSESARVWNEQYFGPGTRLLVL.

This clonotype was seen only a few times. This chain connects TRBV27 to TRBJ2-5; 7 positions agree with TRBD2. Germline V gene lookup returns CDR1 MNHEY and CDR2 SMNVEV (reference sequence). J was trimmed by 3 bases and V by 2 bases; bases with no gene match: 3. The CDR3 is made up of 14 amino acids. CDR3 residues: CASSLVGGKETQYF. CDR3 sequence (DNA): TGTGCCAGCAGTTTAGTCGGGGGGAAAGAGACCCAGTACTTC.

This rearrangement joins TRBV27 to TRBJ2-7; D is perhaps TRBD1 or TRBD2 (5 bases each). V was cut by 6 bases and J by 3 bases, with 15 bases left in between. The CDR3 contains 14 residues. Germline V CDR1 and CDR2: MNHEY, SMNVEV (reference sequence). CDR3 loop: CASSFSGAHYEQYF. In nucleotides, the CDR3 is TGTGCCAGCAGCTTTTCCGGGGCGCACTACGAGCAGTACTTC.

The chain links TRBV13 to TRBJ2-7; a possible D gene is TRBD1 (5 bases). The CDR3 length is 16 residues. Trimming shortened V by 5 bases and J by 0 bases, and 17 bases separated the two germline ends. Germline V gene lookup returns CDR1 PRHDT and CDR2 FYEKMQ (reference sequence). Written as DNA, the CDR3 is TGTGCCAGCAGCCAACCTCCGCAGGGATTCTCCTACGAGCAGTACTTC. This gives the protein CASSQPPQGFSYEQYF. Full variable domain (remainder filled in from reference TRBV13 and TRBJ2-7): AAGVIQSPRHLIKEKRETATLKCYPIPRHDTVYWYQQGPGQDPQFLISFYEKMQSDKGSIPDRFSAQQFSDYHSELNMSSLELGDSALYFCASSQPPQGFSYEQYFGPGTRLTVT.

V and J are TRBV7-8 and TRBJ2-3; TRBD2 is a possible D gene (6 bases). The length of the CDR3 is 16 residues. V shed 4 bases and J shed 0 bases, with 14 bases lying between them. Germline loops: CDR1 SGHVS, CDR2 FQNEAQ. The CDR3 DNA reads TGTGCCAGCAGCTCAGAGCCAGGGAGGAGCACAGATACGCAGTATTTT. The encoded protein is CASSSEPGRSTDTQYF.

A few counts support this clonotype. The chain joins TRBV4-2 to TRBJ2-7; 14 bases align to TRBD2. Germline V lookup: CDR1 LGHNA, CDR2 YNFKEQ. The length of the CDR3 is 18 residues. Unmatched junction bases numbered 16, after V lost 5 bases and J lost 7 bases. CDR3 protein: CASSSRLAGGITPGEQYF. CDR3 DNA sequence: TGTGCCAGCAGCTCCAGACTAGCGGGGGGGATAACTCCCGGTGAGCAGTACTTC.

The chain combines TRBV2 with TRBJ2-7, with D maybe TRBD1 (5 bases). Germline V gene data show CDR1 as SNHLY and CDR2 as FYNNEI. Deletions cut 8 bases from V and 0 bases from J, with 14 bases between. There are 14 residues in the CDR3. The CDR3 reads CASPRVRDSYEQYF. CDR3 nucleotide sequence: TGTGCCAGCCCCCGGGTCAGGGACTCCTACGAGCAGTACTTC.

The CDR3 reads CSVPMGGAYEQYF. The CDR3 region has the DNA TGCAGCGTCCCCATGGGGGGAGCCTACGAGCAGTACTTC. The chain couples TRBV29-1 to TRBJ2-7, with D perhaps TRBD2 (6 bases). V was cut by 6 bases and J by 2 bases, with 14 bases left in between. From germline, CDR1 is SQVTM and CDR2 ANQGSEA. This CDR3 comprises 13 residues.

This clonotype was seen a handful of times. V gene TRBV6-1 combines with J gene TRBJ1-6; D is unresolved. The CDR3 runs to 15 residues. V lost 4 bases and J 0 bases, leaving 7 bases between the germline ends. Germline V lookup: CDR1 MNHNS, CDR2 SASEGT. CDR3: CASSGHNSYNSPLHF. The CDR3 DNA follows: TGTGCCAGCAGTGGGCATAACTCCTATAATTCACCCCTCCACTTT.

There are a few counts of this clonotype. The chain joins TRBV29-1 to TRBJ2-5; TRBD2 matches at 8 bases. V dropped 4 bases and J dropped 5; count of bases not matched to a gene: 12. The CDR3 extends over 15 amino acids. Germline CDR1 is SQVTM and CDR2 is ANQGSEA. The CDR3 nucleotides read TGCAGCGTTGGGACTAGCCTGGGGCTCTGGGAGACCCAGTACTTC. Residues: CSVGTSLGLWETQYF.

This chain connects TRBV9 to TRBJ2-1, with D perhaps matching TRBD2 (5 bases). Germline V gives CDR1 SGDLS, CDR2 YYNGEE. V was shortened by 0 bases and J by 9 bases, with 10 bases between the two germline ends. The CDR3 runs to 13 residues. The CDR3 is CASSVALGGEQFF. For the CDR3, the DNA is TGTGCCAGCAGCGTAGCTCTTGGAGGTGAGCAGTTCTTC.

This sequence joins TRBV29-1 and TRBJ1-2, with 11 positions matching TRBD1. The V gene's germline CDR1 is SQVTM and CDR2 ANQGSEA. This CDR3 is 13 amino acids long. V lost 0 bases, J lost 8 bases, and 2 bases stayed unmatched. In nucleotides, the CDR3 is TGCAGCGTTGAAGATTGGACAGGGGGCGGCTACACCTTC. Protein sequence: CSVEDWTGGGYTF.

The V gene is TRBV29-1, the J gene TRBJ2-7; D is unclear. The CDR3 has 13 residues. With 5 bases removed from V and 4 bases from J, the gap between germline ends came to 15 bases. Germline CDR1 SQVTM, CDR2 ANQGSEA. CDR3 bases: TGCAGCGTTTCGTTCGGAGTACGATACGAGCAGTACTTC. Encoded protein: CSVSFGVRYEQYF.

The chain combines TRBV20-1 with TRBJ1-2; D might be TRBD1 (5 bases). V dropped 0 bases and J dropped 8 bases, with 16 bases sitting between them. Germline assignment: CDR1 DFQATT and CDR2 SNEGSKA (reference sequence). The length of the CDR3 is 14 residues. The CDR3 region is CSAREKLAGRGYTF. DNA for the CDR3: TGCAGTGCTAGAGAAAAACTAGCGGGGCGCGGCTACACCTTC.

The chain is built from TRBV20-1 and TRBJ2-5, with 7 bases lining up with TRBD1. V shed 0 bases, J shed 7 bases, and the junction held 17 bases outside the gene matches. Germline assignment: CDR1 DFQATT and CDR2 SNEGSKA (reference sequence). This CDR3 has 17 amino acids. CDR3 amino acids: CSARDGTAHQLRGTQYF. In nucleotides, the CDR3 is TGCAGTGCTAGAGACGGGACAGCTCACCAGCTTCGTGGGACCCAGTACTTC.

The V call is TRBV2, the J call TRBJ2-1; TRBD2 might be the D (5 bases). The CDR3 is 16 residues long. Germline V gives CDR1 SNHLY, CDR2 FYNNEI. Between the trimmed V and J ends, which lost 6 bases and 2 bases, there was a span of 17 bases. CDR3 nucleotide sequence: TGTGCCAGCAGGGGATCCAAGAGCGGAACCTACAATGAGCAGTTCTTC. Translated: CASRGSKSGTYNEQFF.

The J gene is TRBJ2-7, the V gene TRBV5-1; D may match TRBD1 or TRBD2 (5 bases each). The DNA matches TRBJ2-5 better at its end, which makes the J call doubtful. The CDR3 length is 13 residues. Germline V lookup: CDR1 SGHRS, CDR2 YFSETQ. The CDR3 loop reads CASMGTLRETQYF. The CDR3, as DNA: TGCGCCAGCATGGGGACCCTGAGGGAGACCCAGTACTTC.

The chain links TRBV7-2 to TRBJ2-4; D is perhaps TRBD2 (6 bases). Germline CDR1 is SGHTA and CDR2 is FQGNSA. There are 14 residues in the CDR3. Trimming shortened V by 3 bases and J by 5 bases, and 11 bases separated the two germline ends. CDR3 sequence reads: CASSFWGVENIQYF. In nucleotides, the CDR3 is TGTGCCAGCAGCTTTTGGGGGGTCGAAAACATTCAGTACTTC.